The sequence of this T cell receptor beta chain was determined in a study of blood T cell repertoires in COVID-19. Whole-study context: The United States, Italy and Spain supplied acute and convalescent COVID-19 samples.

V was trimmed by 6 bases and J by 1 base, leaving 9 bases between them. This CDR3 contains 14 residues. The germline gives CDR1 MNHEY, CDR2 SVGAGI. TCRdb keeps only in-frame clones here, not all; method: immunoSEQ multiplex PCR. Here the sample spans about 300,000 clones, just over 85% being singletons. The chain is built from TRBV6-5 and TRBJ2-2; D is possibly TRBD1 (6 bases). Sequenced sample: PBMCs or T cells enriched from blood (not recorded which). This clonotype originated in a man aged 25 to 45 who had recovered from COVID-19. The CDR3 DNA reads as TGTGCCAGCAGACGAGGGGGGAACACCGGGGAGCTGTTTTTT. It translates to CASRRGGNTGELFF.